This T cell receptor (beta chain) was sequenced in a study of T-cell reconstitution after alpha-beta-depleted transplantation in children. Preparation of the TCRbeta library was carried out with unique molecular identifiers. TCRdb re-analysed the PCR reads in MiXCR, keeping a single row per CDR3 protein. Among approximately 420,000 distinct CDR3 sequences listed, roughly a tenth were seen once. This clonotype was seen a few times. Germline trimming cut 6 bases from V and 3 bases from J; bases unmatched to any gene: 7. The CDR3 has 14 residues. Germline values: CDR1 MNHNS, CDR2 SASEGT. Source: PBMCs from the stem cell graft donor, taken from the stem cell graft. The chain couples TRBV6-1 to TRBJ2-7; 8 nucleotides line up with TRBD2. This receptor was identified in a human donor who donated a stem cell graft to a child with acute myeloid leukemia. The chain's CDR3 is CASRKLADHYEQYF. The CDR3 region has the DNA TGTGCCAGCAGGAAACTAGCGGACCACTACGAGCAGTACTTC.